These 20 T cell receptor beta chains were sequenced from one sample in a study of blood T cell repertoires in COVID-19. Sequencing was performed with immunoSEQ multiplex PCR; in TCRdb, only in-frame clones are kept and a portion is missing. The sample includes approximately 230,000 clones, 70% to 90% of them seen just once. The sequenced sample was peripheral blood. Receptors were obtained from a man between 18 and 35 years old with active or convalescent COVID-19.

The CDR3 DNA is TGCAGCGTTGCCCCCTTAGGGAGGGCCACTGAAGCTTTCTTT. Amino acid sequence: CSVAPLGRATEAFF. The chain couples TRBV29-1 to TRBJ1-1; unclear D gene. Trimming cost V 4 bases and J 4 bases, with 16 bases left between them. This CDR3 has 14 residues. Germline V CDR1 and CDR2: SQVTM, ANQGSEA.

This chain's CDR3 is CASRFKRGGRPYNEQFF. In DNA form, the CDR3 reads TGTGCAAGTCGCTTCAAGCGGGGGGGCAGGCCCTACAATGAGCAGTTCTTC. The chain uses TRBV12-2 and TRBJ2-1; the D call of TRBD2 is as the table states it, not checked on the DNA. TRBV12-2 is an annotated pseudogene. The CDR3 has 17 residues.

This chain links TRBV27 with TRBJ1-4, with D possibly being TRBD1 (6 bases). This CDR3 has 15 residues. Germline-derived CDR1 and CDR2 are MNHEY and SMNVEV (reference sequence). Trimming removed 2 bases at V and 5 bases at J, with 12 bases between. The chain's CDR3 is CASSLNSQGNEKLFF. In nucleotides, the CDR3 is TGTGCCAGCAGTTTAAACTCCCAGGGGAATGAAAAACTGTTTTTT.

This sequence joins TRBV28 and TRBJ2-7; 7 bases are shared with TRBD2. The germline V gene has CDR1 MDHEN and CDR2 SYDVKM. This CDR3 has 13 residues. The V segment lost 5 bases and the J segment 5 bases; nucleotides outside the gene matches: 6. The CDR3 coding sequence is TGTGCCAGCAGTCGACCGGGAGGCCACGAGCAGTACTTC. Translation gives CASSRPGGHEQYF.

CDR3 region: CASSLNGQGWEKLFF. Here the CDR3 DNA reads TGTGCCAGCAGTTTAAATGGACAGGGGTGGGAAAAACTGTTTTTT. The chain couples TRBV28 to TRBJ1-4; 9 positions match TRBD1. The CDR3 length is 15 residues. The J segment lost 8 bases and the V segment lost 2 bases, leaving 6 bases of the junction unmatched. Germline lookup yields CDR1 MDHEN and CDR2 SYDVKM.

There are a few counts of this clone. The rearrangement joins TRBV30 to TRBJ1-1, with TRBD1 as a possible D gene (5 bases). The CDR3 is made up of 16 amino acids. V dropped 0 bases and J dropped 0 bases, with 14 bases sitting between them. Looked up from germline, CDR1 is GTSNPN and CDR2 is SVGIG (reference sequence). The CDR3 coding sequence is TGTGCCTGGAGTGTACGCCAGGGATTCATGAACACTGAAGCTTTCTTT. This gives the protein CAWSVRQGFMNTEAFF.

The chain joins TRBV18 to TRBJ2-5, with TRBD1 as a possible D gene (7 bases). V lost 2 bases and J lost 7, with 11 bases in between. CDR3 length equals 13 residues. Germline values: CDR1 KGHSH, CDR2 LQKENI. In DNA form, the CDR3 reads TGTGCCAGCTCACCAGAGCAGGGGGGGACCCAGTACTTC. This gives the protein CASSPEQGGTQYF.

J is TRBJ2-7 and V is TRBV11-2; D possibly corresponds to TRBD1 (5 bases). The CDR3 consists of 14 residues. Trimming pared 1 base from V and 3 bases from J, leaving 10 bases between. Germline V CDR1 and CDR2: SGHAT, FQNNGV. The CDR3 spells CASSLGGRGYEQYF. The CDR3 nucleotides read TGTGCCAGCAGCTTAGGGGGCAGAGGCTACGAGCAGTACTTC.

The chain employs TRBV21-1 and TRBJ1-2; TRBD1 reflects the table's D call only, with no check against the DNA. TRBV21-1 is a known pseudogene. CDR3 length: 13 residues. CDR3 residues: CASSPDNHYGYTF. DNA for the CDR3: TGTGCCAGCAGCCCCGACAACCACTATGGCTACACCTTC.

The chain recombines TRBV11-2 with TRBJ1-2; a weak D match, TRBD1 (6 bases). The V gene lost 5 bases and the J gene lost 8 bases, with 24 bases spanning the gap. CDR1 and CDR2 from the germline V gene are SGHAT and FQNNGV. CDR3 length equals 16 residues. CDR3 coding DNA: TGTGCCAGCAGCCTTAGAGCATCAGGGGTAAGGGTCGGCTACACCTTC. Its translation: CASSLRASGVRVGYTF.

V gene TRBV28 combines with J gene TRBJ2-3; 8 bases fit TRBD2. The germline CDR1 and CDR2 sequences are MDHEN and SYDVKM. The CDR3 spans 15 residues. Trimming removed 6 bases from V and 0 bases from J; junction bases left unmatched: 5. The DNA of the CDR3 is TGTGCCAGCAGCCGGATAGCGGGAAGCACAGATACGCAGTATTTT. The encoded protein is CASSRIAGSTDTQYF.

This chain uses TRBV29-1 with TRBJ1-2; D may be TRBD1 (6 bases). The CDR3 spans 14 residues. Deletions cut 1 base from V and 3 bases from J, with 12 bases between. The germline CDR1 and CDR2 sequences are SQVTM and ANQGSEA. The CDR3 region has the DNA TGCAGCGTTGAAGGCGCACAGGGCCACTATGGCTACACCTTC. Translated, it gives CSVEGAQGHYGYTF. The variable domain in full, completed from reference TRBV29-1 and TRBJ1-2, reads SAVISQKPSRDICQRGTSLTIQCQVDSQVTMMFWYRQQPGQSLTLIATANQGSEATYESGFVIDKFPISRPNLTFSTLTVSNMSPEDSSIYLCSVEGAQGHYGYTFGSGTRLTVV.

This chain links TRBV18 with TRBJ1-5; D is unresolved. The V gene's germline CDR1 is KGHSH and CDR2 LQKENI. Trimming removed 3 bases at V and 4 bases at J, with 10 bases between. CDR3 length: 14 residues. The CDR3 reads CASSPGAANQPQHF. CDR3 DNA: TGTGCCAGCTCACCGGGAGCAGCAAATCAGCCCCAGCATTTT.

The CDR3 bases are TGTGCCAGTATCCTAAATACGGGGGGGACTACTGAAGCTTTCTTT. It yields the protein CASILNTGGTTEAFF. The V gene is TRBV19, the J gene TRBJ1-1; weak D call: TRBD1 (5 bases). There are 15 residues in the CDR3. The V gene lost 7 bases and the J gene lost 5 bases, with 20 bases spanning the gap. The germline CDR1 and CDR2 sequences are LNHDA and SQIVND (reference sequence).

The chain's CDR3 is CASSPGTSGSFIAGELFF. The CDR3 DNA reads as TGTGCCAGCAGCCCAGGGACTAGCGGGAGTTTTATCGCCGGGGAGCTGTTTTTT. The chain couples TRBV5-4 to TRBJ2-2, with TRBD2 identical over 14 bases. Germline V lookup: CDR1 SGHNT, CDR2 YYREEE (reference sequence). This CDR3 contains 18 residues. V trimming: 4 bases; J trimming: 6 bases; junction bases outside the gene matches: 11.

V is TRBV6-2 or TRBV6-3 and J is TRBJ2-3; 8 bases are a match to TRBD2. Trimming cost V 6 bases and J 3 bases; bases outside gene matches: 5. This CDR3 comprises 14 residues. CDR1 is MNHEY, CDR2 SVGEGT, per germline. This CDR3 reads CASSRQRGTDTQYF. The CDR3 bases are TGTGCCAGCAGCCGTCAGCGGGGGACAGATACGCAGTATTTT.

In DNA form, the CDR3 reads TGCGCCAGCAGCTTCGGGACTAGCGGGGGGAACCGCTACGAGCAGTACTTC. Translation gives CASSFGTSGGNRYEQYF. V usage is TRBV5-1 and J usage is TRBJ2-7; 15 nucleotides align to TRBD2. CDR1 and CDR2 from the germline V gene are SGHRS and YFSETQ. This CDR3 is 17 amino acids long. Trimming at V came to 2 bases and at J to 3 bases, leaving 6 bases not matched to a gene.

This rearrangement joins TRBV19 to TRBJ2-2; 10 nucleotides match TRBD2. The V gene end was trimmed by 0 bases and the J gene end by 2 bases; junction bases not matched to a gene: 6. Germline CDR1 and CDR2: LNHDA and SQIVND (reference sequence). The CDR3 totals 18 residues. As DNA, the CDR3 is TGTGCCAGTAGTATAGAGCCCCTAGCGGGGGTTAACACCGGGGAGCTGTTTTTT. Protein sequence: CASSIEPLAGVNTGELFF.

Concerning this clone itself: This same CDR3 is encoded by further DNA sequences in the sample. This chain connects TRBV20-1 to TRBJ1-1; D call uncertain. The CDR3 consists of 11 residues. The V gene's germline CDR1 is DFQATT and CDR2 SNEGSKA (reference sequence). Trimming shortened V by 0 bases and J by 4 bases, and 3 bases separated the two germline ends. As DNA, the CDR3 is TGCAGTGCTAGAGATCGCACTGAAGCTTTCTTT. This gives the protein CSARDRTEAFF.

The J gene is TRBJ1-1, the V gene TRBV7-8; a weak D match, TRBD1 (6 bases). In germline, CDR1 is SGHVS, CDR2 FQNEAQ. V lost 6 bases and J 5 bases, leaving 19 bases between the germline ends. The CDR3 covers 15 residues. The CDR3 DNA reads TGTGCCAGCAGACACGAGGGGGGGGCTCTAACTGAAGCTTTCTTT. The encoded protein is CASRHEGGALTEAFF.